This T cell receptor (beta chain) was found in a study of blood T cell repertoires in COVID-19. This clone was recorded only once. The V gene end was trimmed by 4 bases and the J gene end by 5 bases; junction bases not matched to a gene: 4. Germline CDR1 LNHNV, CDR2 YYDKDF (reference sequence). This CDR3 region has 13 residues. Data came from immunoSEQ multiplex PCR; TCRdb stores just in-frame clones and leaves some out. The repertoire holds fewer than 500,000 clones, with 70% to 90% as singletons. This TCR derives from a woman between 18 and 29 years old with acute COVID-19. Source material: PBMCs or T cells enriched from blood (not recorded which). The genes are TRBV15 and TRBJ2-7, with 8 positions matching TRBD1. The CDR3 region is CATSKTGVNEQYF. The CDR3 DNA sequence: TGTGCCACCAGCAAGACAGGGGTCAACGAGCAGTACTTC. The whole variable domain, filled in from reference TRBV15 and TRBJ2-7, reads DAMVIQNPRYQVTQFGKPVTLSCSQTLNHNVMYWYQQKSSQAPKLLFHYYDKDFNNEADTPDNFQSRRPNTSFCFLDIRSPGLGDTAMYLCATSKTGVNEQYFGPGTRLTVT.